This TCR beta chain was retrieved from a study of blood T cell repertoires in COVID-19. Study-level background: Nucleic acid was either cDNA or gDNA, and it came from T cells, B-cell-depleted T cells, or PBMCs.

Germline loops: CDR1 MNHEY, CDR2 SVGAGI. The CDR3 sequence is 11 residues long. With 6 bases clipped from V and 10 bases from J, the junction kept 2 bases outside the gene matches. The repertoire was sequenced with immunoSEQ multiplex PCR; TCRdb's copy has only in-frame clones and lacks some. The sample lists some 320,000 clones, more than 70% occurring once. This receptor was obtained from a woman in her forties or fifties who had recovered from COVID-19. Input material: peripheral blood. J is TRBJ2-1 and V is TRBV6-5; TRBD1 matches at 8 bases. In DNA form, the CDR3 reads TGTGCCAGCAGGACAGGGGCGGAGCAGTTCTTC. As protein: CASRTGAEQFF.